This T cell receptor beta chain is drawn from a study of blood T cell repertoires in COVID-19. V lost 3 bases, J lost 0 bases, and 12 bases lay in between. This CDR3 comprises 15 residues. Per the germline V gene, CDR1 is SGHNT and CDR2 is YYREEE (reference sequence). Under the authors' procedure: Counts of nucleated cells, estimated from reference gene primer amplification, were obtained. The assay was immunoSEQ multiplex PCR, and TCRdb's table has in-frame clones only and misses some. That table furnishes V, J and clone size, whereas the DNA furnished D and trimming. The sample carries some 200,000 clones, roughly 84% recorded once. Enrollment of patients from Seattle took place during active infection, with longitudinal follow-up.

This chain connects TRBV5-4 to TRBJ1-2; D is uncertain. This sequence originates from a woman aged 80 or over with COVID-19, enrolled during active disease. The sample consisted of peripheral blood. The CDR3 reads CASSSRSETNYGYTF. CDR3 bases: TGTGCCAGCAGCTCCCGATCGGAGACTAACTATGGCTACACCTTC. Filled out from reference TRBV5-4 and TRBJ1-2, the complete variable domain reads ETGVTQSPTHLIKTRGQQVTLRCSSQSGHNTVSWYQQALGQGPQFIFQYYREEENGRGNFPPRFSGLQFPNYSSELNVNALELDDSALYLCASSSRSETNYGYTFGSGTRLTVV.